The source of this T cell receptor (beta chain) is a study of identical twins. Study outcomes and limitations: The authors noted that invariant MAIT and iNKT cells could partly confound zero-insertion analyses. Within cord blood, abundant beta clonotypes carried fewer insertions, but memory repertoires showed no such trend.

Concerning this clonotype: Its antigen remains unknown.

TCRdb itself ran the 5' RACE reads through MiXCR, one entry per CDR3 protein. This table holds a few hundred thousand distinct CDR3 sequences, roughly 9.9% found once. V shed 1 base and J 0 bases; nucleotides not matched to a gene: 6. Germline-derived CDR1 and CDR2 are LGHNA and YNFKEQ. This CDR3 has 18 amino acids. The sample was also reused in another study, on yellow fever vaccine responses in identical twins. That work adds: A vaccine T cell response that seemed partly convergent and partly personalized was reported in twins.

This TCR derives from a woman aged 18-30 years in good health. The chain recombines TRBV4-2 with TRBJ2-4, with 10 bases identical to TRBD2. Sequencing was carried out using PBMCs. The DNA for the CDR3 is TGTGCCAGCAGCCAAGGACAGACTAGCGGGCTAGCCAAAAACATTCAGTACTTC. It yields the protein CASSQGQTSGLAKNIQYF.